Each of the 24 T cell receptor beta chains below was sequenced from the same sample in a study of blood T cell repertoires in COVID-19. Sequenced by immunoSEQ multiplex PCR; TCRdb stores in-frame clones only, minus some. This sample has roughly 200,000 clones, with approximately 82% found just once. The sample comprised peripheral blood. These receptor sequences come from a human donor in a cohort sampled during active COVID-19.

This clone has more than one count but fewer than ten. The V call is TRBV6-5, the J call TRBJ2-1; a weak D match, TRBD2 (5 bases). The V and J ends lost 6 bases and 4 bases respectively, with 10 bases between them. The CDR3 has 13 amino acids. Germline V gene data show CDR1 as MNHEY and CDR2 as SVGAGI. The CDR3 loop reads CASSGTGYNEQFF. In DNA, the CDR3 is TGTGCCAGCAGCGGAACGGGATACAATGAGCAGTTCTTC.

This chain links TRBV3-1 (or the pseudogene TRBV3-2) with TRBJ2-7; 8 bases line up with TRBD2. The V gene end was trimmed by 3 bases and the J gene end by 10 bases; junction bases not matched to a gene: 8. From germline, CDR1 is LGHDT and CDR2 YNNKEL (reference sequence). CDR3 size: 13 residues. The CDR3 spells CASSQRLAGGQYF. CDR3 nucleotide sequence: TGTGCCAGCAGCCAGAGATTGGCGGGAGGACAGTACTTC.

The chain joins TRBV5-1 to TRBJ2-6, with D possibly matching TRBD2 (5 bases). Germline CDR1 reads SGHRS; CDR2 reads YFSETQ. Trimming pared 4 bases from V and 0 bases from J, leaving 11 bases between. The CDR3 length is 16 residues. CDR3 amino acids: CASSPRAGSGANVLTF. The CDR3 region has the DNA TGCGCCAGCAGCCCAAGGGCGGGCTCTGGGGCCAACGTCCTGACTTTC.

This CDR3 reads CASNSPAQGIIGRSYEQYF. CDR3 bases: TGTGCCAGCAACTCCCCGGCACAGGGGATAATAGGTCGCTCCTACGAGCAGTACTTC. J is TRBJ2-7 and V is TRBV28; TRBD1 matches at 7 bases. The length of the CDR3 is 19 residues. Trimming took 7 bases from V and 0 from J; bases not matched to a gene: 21. CDR1 MDHEN and CDR2 SYDVKM come from the germline V gene.

The chain recombines TRBV6-5 with TRBJ1-1; 7 positions agree with TRBD1. V was clipped by 2 bases and J by 2 bases; unmatched bases: 2. In germline, CDR1 is MNHEY, CDR2 SVGAGI. CDR3 length equals 14 residues. CDR3 DNA: TGTGCCAGCAGTTACCGGGACAGTAACACTGAAGCTTTCTTT. Translation gives CASSYRDSNTEAFF.

The V gene is TRBV10-3, the J gene TRBJ2-7; TRBD2 agrees at 9 bases. The CDR3 is made up of 16 amino acids. V lost 10 bases, J lost 0 bases, and 13 bases stayed unmatched. Looked up from germline, CDR1 is ENHRY and CDR2 is SYGVKD. The CDR3: CATKDQYSGSSYEQYF. The CDR3 nucleotides read TGTGCCACCAAAGACCAGTATAGCGGGAGCTCCTACGAGCAGTACTTC.

This chain joins TRBV7-9 and TRBJ1-2; D may be TRBD1 (5 bases). Trimming stripped 3 bases from V and 6 bases from J, with 8 bases between. Germline V gene data show CDR1 as SEHNR and CDR2 as FQNEAQ (reference sequence). This CDR3 comprises 12 residues. The DNA for the CDR3 is TGTGCCAGCAGCTTTGGGGGGAATGGCTACACCTTC. This gives the protein CASSFGGNGYTF.

V is TRBV3-1 (or the pseudogene TRBV3-2) and J is TRBJ2-7, with 8 bases lining up with TRBD2. After removal of 0 bases from V and 1 base from J, the junction contained 8 bases not matched to a gene. CDR1 and CDR2 from the germline V gene are LGHDT and YNNKEL (reference sequence). The CDR3 has 17 residues. Here the CDR3 DNA reads TGTGCCAGCAGCCAAGATACTGAGACTAGCGCTTCCTACGAGCAGTACTTC. This gives the protein CASSQDTETSASYEQYF.

The chain is built from TRBV12-3 or TRBV12-4 and TRBJ2-7; D is possibly TRBD2 (5 bases). Deletions cut 4 bases from V and 1 base from J, with 8 bases between. This CDR3 is built from 13 residues. The CDR3 is CASSYERSYEQYF. In nucleotides, the CDR3 is TGTGCCAGCAGTTATGAGCGGTCCTACGAGCAGTACTTC.

Remarks on this clone: The junction departs from the called germline gene at one end, perhaps through a read error. This chain links TRBV3-1 (or the pseudogene TRBV3-2) with TRBJ2-2; no definite D call. CDR1 is LGHDT and CDR2 is YNNKEL in the germline V gene (reference sequence). The CDR3 runs 13 residues. The CDR3 spells CASRQDLTGELFF. DNA for the CDR3: TGTGCCAGCAGACAAGACCTCACCGGGGAGCTGTTTTTT.

The chain uses TRBV2 and TRBJ1-5; TRBD1 matches at 7 bases. This CDR3 is 15 amino acids long. Germline loops: CDR1 SNHLY, CDR2 FYNNEI. V lost 6 bases, J lost 0 bases, and 5 bases stayed unmatched. CDR3 in amino acids: CASRMGQHSNQPQHF. The CDR3 nucleotides are TGTGCCAGCAGAATGGGACAGCATAGCAATCAGCCCCAGCATTTT. Full variable domain (outside the CDR3, taken from reference TRBV2 and TRBJ1-5): EPEVTQTPSHQVTQMGQEVILRCVPISNHLYFYWYRQILGQKVEFLVSFYNNEISEKSEIFDDQFSVERPDGSNFTLKIRSTKLEDSAMYFCASRMGQHSNQPQHFGDGTRLSIL.

This clone has a count of ten or more. The chain is built from TRBV7-8 and TRBJ2-1; 12 bases fit TRBD2. Germline lookup yields CDR1 SGHVS and CDR2 FQNEAQ. This CDR3 contains 18 residues. V lost 3 bases and J lost 8; bases outside the gene matches: 14. This CDR3 reads CASSLERSLAGGPYEQFF. In DNA, the CDR3 is TGTGCCAGCAGCTTGGAGAGGAGTCTAGCGGGAGGGCCCTATGAGCAGTTCTTC.

The chain's CDR3 is CASSLRQSDTQYF. Written as DNA, the CDR3 is TGTGCCAGCAGCCTCCGACAGTCCGATACGCAGTATTTT. V usage is TRBV14 and J usage is TRBJ2-3; TRBD1 is a possible D gene (5 bases). Deletions cut 4 bases from V and 6 bases from J, with 11 bases between. The CDR3 spans 13 residues. Germline CDR1 and CDR2: SGHDN and FVKESK.

The chain carries TRBV5-8 and TRBJ1-5; 7 bases are shared with TRBD1. The germline CDR1 and CDR2 sequences are SGHTS and YDEGEE. CDR3 length: 16 residues. Trimming removed 3 bases from V and 6 bases from J; junction bases left unmatched: 12. CDR3 residues: CASSSRRQGTSQPQHF. The CDR3, as DNA: TGTGCCAGCAGCTCCCGCAGACAGGGCACGTCTCAGCCCCAGCATTTT.

The chain carries TRBV24-1 and TRBJ2-2, with a weak D call TRBD1 (5 bases). Trimming removed 3 bases at V and 4 bases at J, with 11 bases between. The CDR3 totals 15 residues. The V gene's germline CDR1 is KGHDR and CDR2 SFDVKD. The CDR3 reads CATSDPRVATGELFF. CDR3 bases: TGTGCCACCAGTGATCCCAGGGTAGCCACCGGGGAGCTGTTTTTT.

The chain couples TRBV11-3 to TRBJ2-7, with a possible D match to TRBD2 (5 bases). The CDR3 spans 14 residues. The V gene lost 2 bases and the J gene lost 6 bases, with 14 bases spanning the gap. Germline lookup yields CDR1 SGHNT and CDR2 YENEEA. The CDR3 protein is CASSLRPGIGEQYF. CDR3 in DNA: TGTGCCAGCAGCTTACGTCCCGGGATTGGCGAGCAGTACTTC.

The CDR3 here is CASSSWTSENTGELFF. In DNA, the CDR3 is TGTGCCAGCAGCTCCTGGACTAGCGAGAACACCGGGGAGCTGTTTTTT. The chain is built from TRBV11-2 and TRBJ2-2; 9 nucleotides align to TRBD2. Germline lookup yields CDR1 SGHAT and CDR2 FQNNGV. Trimming removed 4 bases from V and 1 base from J; junction bases left unmatched: 4. The CDR3 loop spans 16 amino acids.

The chain links TRBV5-6 to TRBJ2-2; D is possibly TRBD2 (5 bases). Trimming stripped 3 bases from V and 5 bases from J, with 17 bases between. This CDR3 region has 16 residues. Germline CDR1 reads SGHDT; CDR2 reads YYEEEE. CDR3 in DNA: TGTGCCAGCAGCTACGGGCTGGAGGAGAGGACCGGGGAGCTGTTTTTT. It yields the protein CASSYGLEERTGELFF.

The chain employs TRBV19 and TRBJ2-7, with TRBD2 matching over 14 bases. Germline CDR1 LNHDA, CDR2 SQIVND (reference sequence). Losses at the gene ends were 5 bases for V and 0 bases for J; bases not matched to a gene: 9. This CDR3 is built from 18 residues. The CDR3 region has the DNA TGTGCCAGTAGTCAAATGGGGACTAGCGGGAGCCCCTCCTACGAGCAGTACTTC. It encodes CASSQMGTSGSPSYEQYF.

The V gene is TRBV5-5, the J gene TRBJ2-1; D unresolved. CDR1 is SGHKS, CDR2 YYEKEE, per germline (reference sequence). The CDR3 has 13 residues. Trimming pared 1 base from V and 10 bases from J, leaving 12 bases between. This chain's CDR3 is CASSLSPRDEQFF. The CDR3 DNA follows: TGTGCCAGCAGCTTGTCTCCTAGAGACGAGCAGTTCTTC.

The chain uses TRBV9 and TRBJ2-2; 7 nucleotides line up with TRBD1. The CDR3 contains 18 residues. V shed 0 bases, J shed 7 bases, and the junction held 15 bases outside the gene matches. The germline V gene has CDR1 SGDLS and CDR2 YYNGEE. The CDR3 here is CASSVGVGQEEVGGELFF. The CDR3 DNA sequence: TGTGCCAGCAGCGTAGGGGTTGGACAGGAGGAAGTTGGCGGGGAGCTGTTTTTT.

The J gene is TRBJ2-7, the V gene TRBV27; D gene ambiguous. This CDR3 has 13 amino acids. Trimming took off 2 bases at V and 2 bases at J, with 7 bases between the two ends. Germline V gene sequence: CDR1 MNHEY, CDR2 SMNVEV (reference sequence). CDR3 region: CASSLTFTYEQYF. CDR3 DNA sequence: TGTGCCAGCAGTTTAACTTTCACCTACGAGCAGTACTTC.

This clone appeared a few times. The chain employs TRBV2 and TRBJ2-2; 8 bases match TRBD1. The CDR3 loop spans 17 amino acids. Trimming took 5 bases from V and 5 from J; bases not matched to a gene: 13. Germline values: CDR1 SNHLY, CDR2 FYNNEI. CDR3 loop: CASSPDRERGKTGELFF. CDR3 sequence (DNA): TGTGCCAGCAGTCCGGACAGGGAAAGGGGAAAAACCGGGGAGCTGTTTTTT.

The chain has TRBV3-1 (or the pseudogene TRBV3-2) and TRBJ1-5; D gene unclear. The CDR3 covers 12 residues. Trimming pared 4 bases from V and 6 bases from J, leaving 7 bases between. Per germline, CDR1 LGHDT and CDR2 YNNKEL (reference sequence). CDR3 loop: CASSPGGQPQHF. The CDR3 region has the DNA TGTGCCAGCAGCCCTGGCGGTCAGCCCCAGCATTTT.